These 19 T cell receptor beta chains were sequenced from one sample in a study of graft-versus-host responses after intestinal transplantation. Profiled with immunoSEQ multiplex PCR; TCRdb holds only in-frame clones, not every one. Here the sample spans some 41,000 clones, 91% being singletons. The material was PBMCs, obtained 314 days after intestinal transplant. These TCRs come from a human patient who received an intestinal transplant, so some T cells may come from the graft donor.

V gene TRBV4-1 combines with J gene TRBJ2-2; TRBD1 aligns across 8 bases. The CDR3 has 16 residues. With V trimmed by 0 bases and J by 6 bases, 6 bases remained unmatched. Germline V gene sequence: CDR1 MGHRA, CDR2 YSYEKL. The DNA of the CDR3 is TGCGCCAGCAGCCAAGAGGGGACAGGACTCTCCGGGGAGCTGTTTTTT. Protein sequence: CASSQEGTGLSGELFF.

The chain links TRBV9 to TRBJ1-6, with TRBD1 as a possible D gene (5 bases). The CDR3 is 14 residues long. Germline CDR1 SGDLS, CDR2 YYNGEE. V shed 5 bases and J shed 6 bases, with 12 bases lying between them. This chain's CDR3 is CASSEGGGNSPLHF. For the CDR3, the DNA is TGTGCCAGCAGTGAGGGTGGGGGTAATTCACCCCTCCACTTT.

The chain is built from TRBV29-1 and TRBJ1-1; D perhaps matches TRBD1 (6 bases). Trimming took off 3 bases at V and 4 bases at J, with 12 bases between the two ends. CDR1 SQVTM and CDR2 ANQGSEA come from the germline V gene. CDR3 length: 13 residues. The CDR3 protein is CSVEVGAGTEAFF. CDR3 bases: TGCAGCGTTGAGGTGGGGGCAGGCACTGAAGCTTTCTTT.

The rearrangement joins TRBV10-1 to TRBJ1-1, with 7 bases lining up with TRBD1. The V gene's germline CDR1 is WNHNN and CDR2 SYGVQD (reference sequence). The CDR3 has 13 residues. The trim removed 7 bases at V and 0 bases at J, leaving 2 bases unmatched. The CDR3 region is CASKQGMNTEAFF. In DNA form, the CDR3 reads TGCGCCAGCAAACAGGGGATGAACACTGAAGCTTTCTTT.

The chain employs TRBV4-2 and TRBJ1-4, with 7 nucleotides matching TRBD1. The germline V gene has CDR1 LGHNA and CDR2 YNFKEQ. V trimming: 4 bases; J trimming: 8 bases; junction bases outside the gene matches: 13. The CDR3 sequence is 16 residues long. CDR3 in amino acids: CASSRTRSGGREKLFF. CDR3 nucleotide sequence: TGTGCCAGCAGCCGAACTCGTTCAGGGGGGCGGGAAAAACTGTTTTTT.

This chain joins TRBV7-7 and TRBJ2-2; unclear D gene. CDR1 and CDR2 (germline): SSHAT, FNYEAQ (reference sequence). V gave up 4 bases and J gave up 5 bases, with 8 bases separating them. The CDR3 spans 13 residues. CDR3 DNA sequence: TGTGCCAGCAGCTGGGATTCGACCGGGGAGCTGTTTTTT. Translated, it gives CASSWDSTGELFF.

CDR3 sequence: CASSEGGGSTDTQYF. In DNA form, the CDR3 reads TGTGCCAGCAGTGAAGGGGGAGGGAGCACAGATACGCAGTATTTT. The rearrangement links TRBV6-4 to TRBJ2-3, with D maybe TRBD2 (7 bases). Germline CDR1 reads MRHNA; CDR2 reads SNTAGT. CDR3 length: 15 residues. Trimming stripped 3 bases from V and 0 bases from J, with 10 bases between.

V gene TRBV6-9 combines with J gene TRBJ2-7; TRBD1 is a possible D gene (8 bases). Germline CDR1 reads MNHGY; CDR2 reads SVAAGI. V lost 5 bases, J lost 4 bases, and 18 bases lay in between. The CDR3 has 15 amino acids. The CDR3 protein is CASSDPGQGGYEQYF. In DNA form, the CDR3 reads TGTGCCAGCAGTGACCCCGGACAGGGAGGGTACGAGCAGTACTTC.

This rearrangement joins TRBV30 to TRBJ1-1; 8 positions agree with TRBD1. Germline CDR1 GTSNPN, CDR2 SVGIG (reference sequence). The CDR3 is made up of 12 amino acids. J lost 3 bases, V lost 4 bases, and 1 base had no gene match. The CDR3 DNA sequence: TGTGCCTGGAACAGGGGGGACACTGAAGCTTTCTTT. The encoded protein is CAWNRGDTEAFF. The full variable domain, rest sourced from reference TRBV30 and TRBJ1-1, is SQTIHQWPATLVQPVGSPLSLECTVEGTSNPNLYWYRQAAGRGLQLLFYSVGIGQISSEVPQNLSASRPQDRQFILSSKKLLLSDSGFYLCAWNRGDTEAFFGQGTRLTVV.

In nucleotides, the CDR3 is TGTGCCAGCAGTGAACAGGAGGGCACTGAAGCTTTCTTT. Protein product: CASSEQEGTEAFF. The rearrangement uses TRBV25-1 and TRBJ1-1, with unresolved D. CDR1 MGHDK and CDR2 SYGVNS come from the germline V gene. V gave up 2 bases and J gave up 4 bases, with 8 bases separating them. This CDR3 region has 13 residues.

CDR3 region: CASWGLAGLTDTQYF. Here the CDR3 DNA reads TGTGCCAGCTGGGGACTAGCGGGGCTCACAGATACGCAGTATTTT. This chain uses TRBV2 with TRBJ2-3; 13 bases line up with TRBD2. V was clipped by 8 bases and J by 2 bases; unmatched bases: 4. The germline V gene has CDR1 SNHLY and CDR2 FYNNEI. The CDR3 sequence is 15 residues long. The variable domain in full, completed from reference TRBV2 and TRBJ2-3, reads EPEVTQTPSHQVTQMGQEVILRCVPISNHLYFYWYRQILGQKVEFLVSFYNNEISEKSEIFDDQFSVERPDGSNFTLKIRSTKLEDSAMYFCASWGLAGLTDTQYFGPGTRLTVL.

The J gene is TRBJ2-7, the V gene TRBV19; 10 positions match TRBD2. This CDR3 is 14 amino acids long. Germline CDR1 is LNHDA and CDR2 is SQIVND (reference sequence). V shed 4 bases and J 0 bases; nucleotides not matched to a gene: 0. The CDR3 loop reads CASSTSGSSYEQYF. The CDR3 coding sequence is TGTGCCAGTAGTACTAGCGGGAGCTCCTACGAGCAGTACTTC. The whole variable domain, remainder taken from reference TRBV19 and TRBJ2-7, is DGGITQSPKYLFRKEGQNVTLSCEQNLNHDAMYWYRQDPGQGLRLIYYSQIVNDFQKGDIAEGYSVSREKKESFPLTVTSAQKNPTAFYLCASSTSGSSYEQYFGPGTRLTVT.

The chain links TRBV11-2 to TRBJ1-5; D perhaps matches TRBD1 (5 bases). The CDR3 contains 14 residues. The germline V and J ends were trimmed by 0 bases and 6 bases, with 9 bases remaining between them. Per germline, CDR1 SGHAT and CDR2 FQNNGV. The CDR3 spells CASSLEGGGQPQHF. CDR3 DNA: TGTGCCAGCAGCTTAGAGGGGGGGGGTCAGCCCCAGCATTTT. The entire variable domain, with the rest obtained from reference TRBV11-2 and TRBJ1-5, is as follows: EAGVAQSPRYKIIEKRQSVAFWCNPISGHATLYWYQQILGQGPKLLIQFQNNGVVDDSQLPKDRFSAERLKGVDSTLKIQPAKLEDSAVYLCASSLEGGGQPQHFGDGTRLSIL.

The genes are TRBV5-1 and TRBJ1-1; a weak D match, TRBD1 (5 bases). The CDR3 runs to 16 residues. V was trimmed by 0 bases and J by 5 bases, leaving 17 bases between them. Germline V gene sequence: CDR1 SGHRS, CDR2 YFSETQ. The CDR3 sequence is CASSLGQGSLLTEAFF. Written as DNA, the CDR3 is TGCGCCAGCAGCTTGGGTCAGGGTAGTTTATTAACTGAAGCTTTCTTT.

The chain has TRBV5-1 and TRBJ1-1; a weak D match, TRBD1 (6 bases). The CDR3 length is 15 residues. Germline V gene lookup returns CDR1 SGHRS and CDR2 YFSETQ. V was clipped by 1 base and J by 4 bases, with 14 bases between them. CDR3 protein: CASSLTTGSVTEAFF. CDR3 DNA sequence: TGCGCCAGCAGCTTGACTACAGGGTCGGTCACTGAAGCTTTCTTT.

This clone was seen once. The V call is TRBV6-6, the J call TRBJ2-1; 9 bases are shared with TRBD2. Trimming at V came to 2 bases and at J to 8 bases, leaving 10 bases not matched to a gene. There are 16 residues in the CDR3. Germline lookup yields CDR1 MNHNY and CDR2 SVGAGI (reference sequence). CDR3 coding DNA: TGTGCCAGCAGTTACCCCGCTAGCGGGAAGGTATATGAGCAGTTCTTC. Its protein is CASSYPASGKVYEQFF.

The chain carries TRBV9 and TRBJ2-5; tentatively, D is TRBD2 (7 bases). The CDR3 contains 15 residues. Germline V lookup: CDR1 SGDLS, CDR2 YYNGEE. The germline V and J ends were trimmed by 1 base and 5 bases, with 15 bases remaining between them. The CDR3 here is CASSVFGGGAETQYF. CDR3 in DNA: TGTGCCAGCAGCGTATTTGGTGGGGGGGCGGAGACCCAGTACTTC.

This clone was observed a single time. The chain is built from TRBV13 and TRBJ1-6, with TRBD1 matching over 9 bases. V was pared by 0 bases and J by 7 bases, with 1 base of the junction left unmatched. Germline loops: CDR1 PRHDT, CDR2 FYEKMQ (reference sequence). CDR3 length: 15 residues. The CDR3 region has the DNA TGTGCCAGCAGCTTAGGGACAGGGGGGAATTCACCCCTCCACTTT. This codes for CASSLGTGGNSPLHF.

The CDR3 loop reads CASSVEGSVVGQGGGGDYGYTF. The DNA of the CDR3 is TGTGCCAGCAGCGTTGAGGGTTCAGTAGTCGGACAGGGGGGCGGTGGGGACTATGGCTACACCTTC. V is TRBV9 and J is TRBJ1-2; 10 nucleotides align to TRBD1. V lost 2 bases and J lost 3; bases outside the gene matches: 25. This CDR3 comprises 22 residues. CDR1 is SGDLS and CDR2 is YYNGEE in the germline V gene. Looking up the rest from reference TRBV9 and TRBJ1-2 gives the full variable domain: DSGVTQTPKHLITATGQRVTLRCSPRSGDLSVYWYQQSLDQGLQFLIQYYNGEERAKGNILERFSAQQFPDLHSELNLSSLELGDSALYFCASSVEGSVVGQGGGGDYGYTFGSGTRLTVV.